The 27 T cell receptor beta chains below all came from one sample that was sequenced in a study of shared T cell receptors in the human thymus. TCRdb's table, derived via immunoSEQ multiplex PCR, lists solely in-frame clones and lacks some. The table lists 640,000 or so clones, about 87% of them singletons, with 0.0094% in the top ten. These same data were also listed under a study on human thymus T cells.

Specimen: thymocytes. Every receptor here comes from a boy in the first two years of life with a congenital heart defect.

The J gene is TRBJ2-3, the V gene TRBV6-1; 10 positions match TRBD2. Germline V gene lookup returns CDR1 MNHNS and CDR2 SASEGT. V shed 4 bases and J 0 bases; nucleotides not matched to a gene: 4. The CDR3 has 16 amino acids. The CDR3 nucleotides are TGTGCCAGCAGTGGGAATAGCGGGGGGAGCACAGATACGCAGTATTTT. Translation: CASSGNSGGSTDTQYF.

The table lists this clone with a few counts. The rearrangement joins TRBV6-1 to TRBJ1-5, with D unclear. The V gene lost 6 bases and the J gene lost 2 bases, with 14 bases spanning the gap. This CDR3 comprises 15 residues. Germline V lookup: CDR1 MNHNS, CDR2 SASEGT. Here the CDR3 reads CASSPSEARNQPQHF. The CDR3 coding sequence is TGTGCCAGCAGCCCCTCGGAGGCCCGCAATCAGCCCCAGCATTTT.

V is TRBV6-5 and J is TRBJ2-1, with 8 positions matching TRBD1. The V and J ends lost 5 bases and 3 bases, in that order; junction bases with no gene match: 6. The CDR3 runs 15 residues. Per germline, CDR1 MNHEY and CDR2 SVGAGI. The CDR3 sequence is CASSGTGTGYNEQFF. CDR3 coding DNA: TGTGCCAGCAGTGGAACCGGGACAGGCTACAATGAGCAGTTCTTC.

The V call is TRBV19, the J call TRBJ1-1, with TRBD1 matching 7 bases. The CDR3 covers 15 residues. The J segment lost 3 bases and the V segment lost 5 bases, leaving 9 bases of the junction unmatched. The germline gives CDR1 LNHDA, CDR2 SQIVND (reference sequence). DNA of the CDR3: TGTGCCAGTAGTCCGATGACAGGGATAGACACTGAAGCTTTCTTT. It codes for CASSPMTGIDTEAFF.

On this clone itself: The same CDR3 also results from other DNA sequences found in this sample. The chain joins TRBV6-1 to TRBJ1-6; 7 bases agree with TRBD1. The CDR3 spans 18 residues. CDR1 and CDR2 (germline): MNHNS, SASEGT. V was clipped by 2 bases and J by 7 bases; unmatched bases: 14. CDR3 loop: CASSEPTHRGWRNSPLHF. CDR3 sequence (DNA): TGTGCCAGCAGTGAACCAACTCACAGGGGTTGGCGGAATTCACCCCTCCACTTT.

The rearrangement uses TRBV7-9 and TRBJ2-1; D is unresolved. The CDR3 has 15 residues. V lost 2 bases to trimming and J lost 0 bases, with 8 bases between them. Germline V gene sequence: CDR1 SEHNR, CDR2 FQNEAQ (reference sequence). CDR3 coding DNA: TGTGCCAGCAGCTTAAGTGGCGGCTCCTACAATGAGCAGTTCTTC. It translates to CASSLSGGSYNEQFF.

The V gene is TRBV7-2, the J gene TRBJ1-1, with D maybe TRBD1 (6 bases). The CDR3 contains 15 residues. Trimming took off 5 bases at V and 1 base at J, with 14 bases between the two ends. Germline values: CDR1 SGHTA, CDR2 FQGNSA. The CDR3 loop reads CASSRGQRPNTEAFF. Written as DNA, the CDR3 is TGTGCCAGCAGCAGAGGACAGAGACCGAACACTGAAGCTTTCTTT.

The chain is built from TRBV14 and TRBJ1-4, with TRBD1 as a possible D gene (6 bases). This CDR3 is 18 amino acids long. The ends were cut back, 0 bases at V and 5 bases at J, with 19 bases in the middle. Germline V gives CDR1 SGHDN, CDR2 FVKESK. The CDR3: CASSQDEDTAGVNEKLFF. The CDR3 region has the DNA TGTGCCAGCAGCCAAGATGAGGACACAGCAGGGGTAAATGAAAAACTGTTTTTT.

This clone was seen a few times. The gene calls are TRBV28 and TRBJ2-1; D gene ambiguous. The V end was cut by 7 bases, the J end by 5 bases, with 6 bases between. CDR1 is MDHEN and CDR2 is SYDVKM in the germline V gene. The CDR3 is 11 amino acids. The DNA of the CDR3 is TGTGCCAGCAAGCTCCACAATGAGCAGTTCTTC. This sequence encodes CASKLHNEQFF.

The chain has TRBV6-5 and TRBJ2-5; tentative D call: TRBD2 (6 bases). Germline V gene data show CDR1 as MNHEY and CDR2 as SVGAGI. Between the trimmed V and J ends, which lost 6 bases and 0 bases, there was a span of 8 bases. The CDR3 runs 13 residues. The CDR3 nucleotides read TGTGCCAGCAGGGTAGCGGACCAAGAGACCCAGTACTTC. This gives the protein CASRVADQETQYF.

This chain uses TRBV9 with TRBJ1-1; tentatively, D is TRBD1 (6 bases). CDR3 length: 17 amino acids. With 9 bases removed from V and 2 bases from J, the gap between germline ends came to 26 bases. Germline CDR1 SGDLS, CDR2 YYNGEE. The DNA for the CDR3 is TGTGCCACCTTTCTCCTGGGGGGCGGGGGAATCAACACTGAAGCTTTCTTT. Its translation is CATFLLGGGGINTEAFF.

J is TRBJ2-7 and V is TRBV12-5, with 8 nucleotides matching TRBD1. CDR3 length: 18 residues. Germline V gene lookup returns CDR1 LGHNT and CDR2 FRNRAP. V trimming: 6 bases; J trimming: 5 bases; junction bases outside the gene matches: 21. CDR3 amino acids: CASGTGTGGFQVSHEQYF. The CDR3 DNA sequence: TGTGCTAGTGGCACCGGGACAGGAGGCTTTCAGGTCTCTCACGAGCAGTACTTC.

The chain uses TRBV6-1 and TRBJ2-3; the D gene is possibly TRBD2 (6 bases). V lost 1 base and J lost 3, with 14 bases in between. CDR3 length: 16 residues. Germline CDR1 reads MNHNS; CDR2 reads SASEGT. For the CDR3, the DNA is TGTGCCAGCAGTGAAGGTTATAGCGGAGATACAGATACGCAGTATTTT. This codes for CASSEGYSGDTDTQYF.

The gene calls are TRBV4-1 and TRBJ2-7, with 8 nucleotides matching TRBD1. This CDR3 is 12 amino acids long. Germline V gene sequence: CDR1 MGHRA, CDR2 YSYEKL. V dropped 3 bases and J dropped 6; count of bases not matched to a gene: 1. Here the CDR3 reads CASSHTGGEQYF. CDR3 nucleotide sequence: TGCGCCAGCAGCCACACAGGGGGCGAGCAGTACTTC.

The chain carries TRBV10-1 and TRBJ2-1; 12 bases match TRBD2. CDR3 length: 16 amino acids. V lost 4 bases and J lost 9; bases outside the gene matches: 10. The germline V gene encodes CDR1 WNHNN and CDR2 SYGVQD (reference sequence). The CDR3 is CASSAGPSGRALEQFF. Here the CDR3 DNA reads TGCGCCAGCAGTGCCGGCCCTAGCGGGAGGGCCCTTGAGCAGTTCTTC.

In DNA, the CDR3 is TGCGCCAGCAGCCAAGATCGGAGACAGGGTCCAGTAACCGCCTACGAGCAGTACTTC. Translation: CASSQDRRQGPVTAYEQYF. The chain is built from TRBV4-1 and TRBJ2-7; TRBD1 aligns across 7 bases. V dropped 0 bases and J dropped 2; count of bases not matched to a gene: 16. The germline gives CDR1 MGHRA, CDR2 YSYEKL. The CDR3 is 19 residues long.

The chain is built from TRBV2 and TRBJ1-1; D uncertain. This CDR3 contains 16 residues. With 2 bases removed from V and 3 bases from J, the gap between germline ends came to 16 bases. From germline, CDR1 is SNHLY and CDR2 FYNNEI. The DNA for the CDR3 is TGTGCCAGCAGTGAAAAGACGGTAAGTGAGGACACTGAAGCTTTCTTT. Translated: CASSEKTVSEDTEAFF. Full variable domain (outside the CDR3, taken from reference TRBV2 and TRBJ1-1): EPEVTQTPSHQVTQMGQEVILRCVPISNHLYFYWYRQILGQKVEFLVSFYNNEISEKSEIFDDQFSVERPDGSNFTLKIRSTKLEDSAMYFCASSEKTVSEDTEAFFGQGTRLTVV.

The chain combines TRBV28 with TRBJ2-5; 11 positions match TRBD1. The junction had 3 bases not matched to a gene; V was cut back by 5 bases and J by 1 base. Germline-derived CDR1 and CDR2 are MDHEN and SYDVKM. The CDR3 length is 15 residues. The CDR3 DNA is TGTGCCAGCAGTAAAGGGACAGGGGGCCAAGAGACCCAGTACTTC. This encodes CASSKGTGGQETQYF.

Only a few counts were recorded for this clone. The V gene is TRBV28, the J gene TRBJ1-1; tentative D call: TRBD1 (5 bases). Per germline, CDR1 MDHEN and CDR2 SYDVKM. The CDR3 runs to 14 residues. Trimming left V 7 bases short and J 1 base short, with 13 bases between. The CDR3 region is CASNLGRGNTEAFF. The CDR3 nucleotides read TGTGCCAGCAATCTAGGGAGGGGGAACACTGAAGCTTTCTTT.

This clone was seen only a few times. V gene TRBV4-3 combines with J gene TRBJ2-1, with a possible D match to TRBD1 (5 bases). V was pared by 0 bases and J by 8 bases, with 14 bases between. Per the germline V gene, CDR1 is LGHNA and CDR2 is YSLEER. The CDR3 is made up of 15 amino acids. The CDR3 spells CASSQEFQGSHEQFF. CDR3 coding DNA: TGCGCCAGCAGCCAAGAGTTTCAGGGCTCACATGAGCAGTTCTTC.

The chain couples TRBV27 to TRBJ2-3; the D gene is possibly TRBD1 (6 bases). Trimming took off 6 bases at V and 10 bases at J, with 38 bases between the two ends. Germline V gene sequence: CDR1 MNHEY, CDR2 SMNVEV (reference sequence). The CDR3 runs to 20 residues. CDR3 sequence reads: CASSTQWGTPEGPLRVSQYF. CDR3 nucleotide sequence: TGTGCCAGCAGCACTCAGTGGGGGACACCTGAGGGCCCCCTTAGGGTATCGCAGTATTTT.

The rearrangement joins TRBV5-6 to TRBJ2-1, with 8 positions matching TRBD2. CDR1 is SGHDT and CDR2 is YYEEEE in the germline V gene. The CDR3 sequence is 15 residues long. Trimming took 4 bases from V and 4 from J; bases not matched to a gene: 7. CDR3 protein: CASSPLAEGYNEQFF. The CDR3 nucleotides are TGTGCCAGCAGCCCACTAGCGGAGGGGTACAATGAGCAGTTCTTC.

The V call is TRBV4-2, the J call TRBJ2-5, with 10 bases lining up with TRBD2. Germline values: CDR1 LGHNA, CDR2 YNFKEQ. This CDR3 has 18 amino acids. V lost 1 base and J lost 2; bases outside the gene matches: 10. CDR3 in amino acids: CASSQGGGSGGKQETQYF. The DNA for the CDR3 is TGTGCCAGCAGCCAAGGAGGGGGTAGCGGGGGGAAACAAGAGACCCAGTACTTC.

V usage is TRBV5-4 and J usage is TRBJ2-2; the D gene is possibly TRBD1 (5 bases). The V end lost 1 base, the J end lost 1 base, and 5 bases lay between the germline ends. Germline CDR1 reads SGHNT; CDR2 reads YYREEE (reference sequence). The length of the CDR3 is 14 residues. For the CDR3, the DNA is TGTGCCAGCAGCTTGCAGGGGAACACCGGGGAGCTGTTTTTT. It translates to CASSLQGNTGELFF. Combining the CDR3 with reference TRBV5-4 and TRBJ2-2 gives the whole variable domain ETGVTQSPTHLIKTRGQQVTLRCSSQSGHNTVSWYQQALGQGPQFIFQYYREEENGRGNFPPRFSGLQFPNYSSELNVNALELDDSALYLCASSLQGNTGELFFGEGSRLTVL.

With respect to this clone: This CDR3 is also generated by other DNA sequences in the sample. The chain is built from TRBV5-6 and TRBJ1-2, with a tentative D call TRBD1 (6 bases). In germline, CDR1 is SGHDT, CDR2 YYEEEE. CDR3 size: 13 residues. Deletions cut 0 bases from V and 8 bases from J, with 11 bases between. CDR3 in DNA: TGTGCCAGCAGCTTGGTACAGGGAGACGGCTACACCTTC. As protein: CASSLVQGDGYTF. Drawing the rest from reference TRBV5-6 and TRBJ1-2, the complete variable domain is DAGVTQSPTHLIKTRGQQVTLRCSPKSGHDTVSWYQQALGQGPQFIFQYYEEEERQRGNFPDRFSGHQFPNYSSELNVNALLLGDSALYLCASSLVQGDGYTFGSGTRLTVV.

CDR3 bases: TGTGCCAGCAGGCCCGCCCACCGACAGGGCGTTGAAGCTTTCTTT. Translation: CASRPAHRQGVEAFF. V gene TRBV27 combines with J gene TRBJ1-1, with TRBD1 matching over 7 bases. V lost 6 bases to trimming and J lost 7 bases; unmatched junction nucleotides: 14. Looked up from germline, CDR1 is MNHEY and CDR2 is SMNVEV (reference sequence). This CDR3 has 15 residues.

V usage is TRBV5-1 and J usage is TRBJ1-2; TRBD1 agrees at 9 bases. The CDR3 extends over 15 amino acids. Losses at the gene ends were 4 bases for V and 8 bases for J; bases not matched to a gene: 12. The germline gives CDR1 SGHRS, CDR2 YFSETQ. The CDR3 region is CASSPRDREVNGYTF. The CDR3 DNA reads TGCGCCAGCAGCCCAAGGGACAGGGAGGTAAACGGCTACACCTTC.